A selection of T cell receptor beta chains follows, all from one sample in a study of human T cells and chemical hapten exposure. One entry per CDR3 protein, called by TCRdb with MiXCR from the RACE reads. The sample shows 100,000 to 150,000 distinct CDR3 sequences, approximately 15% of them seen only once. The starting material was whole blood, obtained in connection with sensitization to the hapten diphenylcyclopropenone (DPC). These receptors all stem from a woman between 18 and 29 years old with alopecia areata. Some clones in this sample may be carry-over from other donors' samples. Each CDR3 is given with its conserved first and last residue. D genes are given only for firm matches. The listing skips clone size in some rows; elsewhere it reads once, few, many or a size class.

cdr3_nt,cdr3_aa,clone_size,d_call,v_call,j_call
TGTGCCAGCAGCTTAATGCGGTCGACAGCAAACACCGGGGAGCTGTTTTTT,CASSLMRSTANTGELFF,few,NA,TRBV7-9,TRBJ2-2
TGCGCCAGCAGCCAGAGACTTTCGCGGGCAGAAAACATTCAGTACTTC,CASSQRLSRAENIQYF,few,NA,TRBV4-1,TRBJ2-4
TGTGCCAGCAGCCCACAATTCATCAGTGAGCAGTTCTTC,CASSPQFISEQFF,NA,NA,TRBV5-4,TRBJ2-1
TGTGCCAGCAGCCCGGGACTAGCGGAAGAGACCCAGTACTTC,CASSPGLAEETQYF,few,TRBD2,TRBV11-3,TRBJ2-5
TGTGCCATCAGTGAGGTCCAGGGTAATCCCTACGAGCAGTACTTC,CAISEVQGNPYEQYF,many,NA,TRBV10-3,TRBJ2-7
TGTGCCTGGTCCCAAGGGGACACTGAAGCTTTCTTT,CAWSQGDTEAFF,few,NA,TRBV30,TRBJ1-1
TGCAGCGTTGAAGGGACAGGGCGAAATGAGCAGTTCTTC,CSVEGTGRNEQFF,many,TRBD1,TRBV29-1,TRBJ2-1
TGTGCCAGCTGCTTTTGGACAGGGACTCCCTACGAGCAGTACTTC,CASCFWTGTPYEQYF,NA,TRBD1,TRBV2,TRBJ2-7
TGCAGCGTTGGGTCTACTGGATCCGGCAATGAGCAGTTCTTC,CSVGSTGSGNEQFF,few,NA,TRBV29-1,TRBJ2-1
TGCAGCGTATCCGGTGCCACCGGGGAGCTGTTTTTT,CSVSGATGELFF,many,NA,TRBV29-1,TRBJ2-2
TGCGCCAGCAGCTTACGACCACAGAGCAATGAGCAGTTCTTC,CASSLRPQSNEQFF,NA,NA,TRBV5-1,TRBJ2-1
TGCAGCGCGGGGGGAGGTGAGCAGTTCTTC,CSAGGGEQFF,NA,TRBD2,TRBV29-1,TRBJ2-1
TGTGCCAGCAGTGAATCCCAACAGGGCTTGGAAAAACTGTTTTTT,CASSESQQGLEKLFF,many,NA,TRBV25-1,TRBJ1-4
TGTGCCAGCACGACGGCCCACGCAGGTCGAACCTACGAGCAGTACTTC,CASTTAHAGRTYEQYF,NA,NA,TRBV6-5,TRBJ2-7
TGCAGCGTTGAGGGGGCGCAGGTGGGCGAGCAGTACTTC,CSVEGAQVGEQYF,few,NA,TRBV29-1,TRBJ2-7
TGTGCCAGTAGTATAACCCTACGACTAGCCCCTTTGGATGAGCAGTTCTTC,CASSITLRLAPLDEQFF,few,TRBD2,TRBV19,TRBJ2-1
TGTGCCAGCAGCGGGACACATCAAGAGACCCAGTACTTC,CASSGTHQETQYF,few,NA,TRBV7-2,TRBJ2-5
TGCGCCAGCAGCTTGGAGGCGGGGTCAGGGGATATTCAGTACTTC,CASSLEAGSGDIQYF,many,NA,TRBV5-1,TRBJ2-4
TGCGCCAGCAGCCTGGGAGTGAGCCGGGGCGGCGCAGATACGCAGTATTTT,CASSLGVSRGGADTQYF,few,NA,TRBV5-1,TRBJ2-3
TGTGCCAGCAGCCCACAAGACAGGGGGCCTGGAGCAGATACGCAGTATTTT,CASSPQDRGPGADTQYF,few,TRBD1,TRBV3-1,TRBJ2-3
TGTGCCAGCAGCTCACTGGGGGGCAACACTGAAGCTTTCTTT,CASSSLGGNTEAFF,many,NA,TRBV7-6,TRBJ1-1
TGTGCCATCAGTGAGTCGACTGAGGGGGCAAAACTGTTTTTT,CAISESTEGAKLFF,few,TRBD1,TRBV10-3,TRBJ1-4
TGCGCCAGCAGCCAAGGGGGGACAGGGTATTTTAGCGCTGAAGCTTTCTTT,CASSQGGTGYFSAEAFF,NA,TRBD1,TRBV4-3,TRBJ1-1
TGTGCCAGCAGTTGGGCCGGGACAGGGGGCTTCAGCACAGATACGCAGTATTTT,CASSWAGTGGFSTDTQYF,many,TRBD1,TRBV6-2/TRBV6-3,TRBJ2-3
TGTGCCAGCACCTCTGGAAACACCATATATTTT,CASTSGNTIYF,NA,NA,TRBV12-3/TRBV12-4,TRBJ1-3
TGCAGTGCTAGAGATCGGGGGGGGAATCAGCCCCAGCATTTT,CSARDRGGNQPQHF,many,NA,TRBV20-1,TRBJ1-5
TGCAGTGCAGCCACTAGCGGGGGGGCCCAGGAGACCCAGTACTTC,CSAATSGGAQETQYF,NA,TRBD2,TRBV20-1,TRBJ2-5
TGTGCCAGCAGCTTAGCCGTGAACGCTGAAGCTTTCTTT,CASSLAVNAEAFF,NA,NA,TRBV7-3,TRBJ1-1
TGTGCCAGCAGGAGCGGGATCTCCAGATCACCCCTCCACTTT,CASRSGISRSPLHF,many,NA,TRBV7-2,TRBJ1-6
TGTGCCAGTAGTATACTGAACACCGGGGAGCTGTTTTTT,CASSILNTGELFF,NA,NA,TRBV19,TRBJ2-2
TGTGCCAGCAGTTTCAGTGGGGGAACTCAGCCCCAGCATTTT,CASSFSGGTQPQHF,many,NA,TRBV12-3/TRBV12-4,TRBJ1-5
TGCGCCAGCAGCTTGGAGTGGACTAGCAACACAGATACGCAGTATTTT,CASSLEWTSNTDTQYF,NA,TRBD2,TRBV5-1,TRBJ2-3
TGCGCCAGCAGCTTGGCACCCAACCAGGCCTACGAGCAGTACTTC,CASSLAPNQAYEQYF,NA,NA,TRBV5-1,TRBJ2-7
TGTGCCAGCCGGGAATTACAATTAGCTAACTATGGCTACACCTTC,CASRELQLANYGYTF,NA,NA,TRBV11-2,TRBJ1-2
TGTGCCAGCAGTTTACTGGCTAGCGGGGGCAATGAGCAGTTCTTC,CASSLLASGGNEQFF,NA,TRBD2,TRBV28,TRBJ2-1
TGTGCCAGCAGTGACTCGGGGAATTCACCCCTCCACTTT,CASSDSGNSPLHF,many,NA,TRBV6-4,TRBJ1-6
TGTGCCAGCAGCGGATATGGACAGGGGAATTCACCCCTCCACTTT,CASSGYGQGNSPLHF,many,TRBD1,TRBV9,TRBJ1-6
TGTGCCAGTAGCAAGGACGGCTTCTATGGCTACACCTTC,CASSKDGFYGYTF,NA,NA,TRBV19,TRBJ1-2
TGTGCCTGGAGTGTAGGATTAACCCGTGGGGGTGAGCAGTTCTTC,CAWSVGLTRGGEQFF,NA,NA,TRBV30,TRBJ2-1
TGTGCCAGCAGCTTAGCTGGACAGGGGCTGGGGAATGAGCAGTTCTTC,CASSLAGQGLGNEQFF,NA,TRBD1,TRBV7-9,TRBJ2-1
TGTGCCAGCAGCCAAGGGCCAGACTACGAGCAGTACTTC,CASSQGPDYEQYF,NA,NA,TRBV3-1,TRBJ2-7
TGTGCCAGCAGCTTGGTTAGAAATGAAAAACTGTTTTTT,CASSLVRNEKLFF,NA,NA,TRBV5-5,TRBJ1-4
TGTGCCAGCAGCTTAGAGCGAGGAGGTCCCCAGCATTTT,CASSLERGGPQHF,NA,NA,TRBV7-8,TRBJ1-5
TGTGCCAGCAGTTTACCGGTGGGCTATGGCTACACCTTC,CASSLPVGYGYTF,NA,NA,TRBV12-3/TRBV12-4,TRBJ1-2
TGCAGTGCTGCACAGGGTCCTAATGAAAAACTGTTTTTT,CSAAQGPNEKLFF,many,NA,TRBV20-1,TRBJ1-4
TGTGCCAGCAGTGAACTGGGAGGACAGGGGTCGGACGAGCAGTACTTC,CASSELGGQGSDEQYF,few,TRBD1,TRBV25-1,TRBJ2-7
TGTGCCGGCTCCAACCGGGACAGGGATAATGAGCAGTTCTTC,CAGSNRDRDNEQFF,NA,TRBD1,TRBV7-9,TRBJ2-1
TGTGCCAGCAGCTTGGTACCGGGGGGTCCCTCTGGAAACACCATATATTTT,CASSLVPGGPSGNTIYF,NA,NA,TRBV5-4,TRBJ1-3
TGTGCCAGCAGCTTGTCCATTTTGGCAGGGGGAAGGAGCAATCAGCCCCAGCATTTT,CASSLSILAGGRSNQPQHF,NA,TRBD1,TRBV5-8,TRBJ1-5
TGTGCCAGCGGGGAGACCTATAATTCACCCCTCCACTTT,CASGETYNSPLHF,NA,NA,TRBV7-2,TRBJ1-6